The source of this TCR beta chain is a study of cytomegalovirus exposure and HLA in healthy donors. As to this clone: Its antigen remains unidentified.

The PCR contained 60 Vbeta and 13 Jbeta primers. The protocol was immunoSEQ multiplex PCR, while the TCRdb copy is restricted to in-frame clones and leaves out a portion. Of about 160,000 clones in the sample, 82% were seen once. General study points: Later analysis placed DRB1 highest and HLA-C lowest in TCR association rates, which differed by HLA locus. Several V segments, TRBV6-2 and TRBV6-3 among them, could not be told apart and were dropped. According to a later analysis, most TCR beta chains associated with CMV appeared HLA-restricted.

Trimming cost V 2 bases and J 0 bases, with 11 bases left between them. The CDR3 totals 15 residues. Germline CDR1 reads MNHNS; CDR2 reads SASEGT. This clonotype originated in a girl between 2 and 10 years old in good health and CMV-seropositive. The specimen was PBMCs. The J gene is TRBJ2-7, the V gene TRBV6-1; D might be TRBD1 (6 bases). The CDR3 loop reads CASSEKLDSSYEQYF. As DNA, the CDR3 is TGTGCCAGCAGTGAAAAACTGGACAGCTCCTACGAGCAGTACTTC.